This T cell receptor beta chain was identified in a study of regulatory T cells in long-lasting Graves disease. General study points: Possibly, accuracy suffered from the small sample size. Persistent patients shared 2,741 public clonotypes among themselves. Newly diagnosed patients shared fewer, at around 970.

Trimming pared 6 bases from V and 0 bases from J, leaving 15 bases between. This CDR3 comprises 15 residues. CDR1 is MNHEY, CDR2 SVGEGT, per germline. iRepertoire HTBI primers and Arm-PCR of CDR3 regions built TCR beta libraries. In TCRdb, the multiplex PCR reads were re-called with MiXCR into one record per CDR3 protein. The sample holds 400,000 to 450,000 distinct CDR3 sequences, less than 20% seen once. Time point reported: newly diagnosed GD, antithyroid drugs for less than 3 months. RNA isolated from PBMCs was used to make the TCR library. This clonotype was observed at least ten times. Antigen specificity is unknown. The same sample was also studied in work on T cells in Graves' hyperthyroidism and ophthalmopathy.

This TCR was sampled from a woman in her 30s with Graves disease. This specimen was peripheral blood mononuclear cells (PBMCs), taken at new diagnosis, from a patient treated with antithyroid drugs. The V call is TRBV6-2 or TRBV6-3, the J call TRBJ2-7; D possibly uses TRBD1 or TRBD2 (7 bases each). This chain's CDR3 is CASRGGDRNSYEQYF. The CDR3 coding sequence is TGTGCCAGCAGGGGGGGGGACAGAAACTCCTACGAGCAGTACTTC.